This T cell receptor (beta chain) comes out of a study of shared clonotypes between healthy human individuals. Overall study context: Researchers assigned three CD4 naive, three CD4 memory, two CD8 naive and one CD8 memory plate to each donor.

The repertoire was sequenced with immunoSEQ multiplex PCR; TCRdb's copy has only in-frame clones and lacks some. The sample carries 980,000 or so clones, about 80% recorded once. Germline lookup yields CDR1 LNHDA and CDR2 SQIVND (reference sequence). This CDR3 is built from 14 residues. V was trimmed by 1 base and J by 5 bases, leaving 12 bases between them. The sample consisted of memory CD4+ T cells sorted from blood. Described subset: CD45RA-negative fraction. This TCR came from a man between 18 and 29 years old in good health. The chain has TRBV19 and TRBJ2-7; tentative D call: TRBD1 (5 bases). The chain's CDR3 is CASSIGPPGNEQYF. CDR3 in DNA: TGTGCCAGTAGTATAGGTCCGCCAGGGAACGAGCAGTACTTC.